This T cell receptor beta chain originates from a study of cytomegalovirus exposure and HLA in healthy donors. Across the study: Among about 380 genotyped donors, about 80% fell in the Caucasian-associated ancestry cluster.

Notes on the study in general: TCR beta V segments were, for the most part, productive about 90% or about 30% of the time in an earlier analysis. HLA alleles showed associations with some 17,000 TCR beta sequences in a later analysis, at a 0.05 false discovery rate.

Healthy individuals who donated bone marrow served as the donors. The CDR3 runs to 15 residues. Per the germline V gene, CDR1 is SEHNR and CDR2 is FQNEAQ (reference sequence). Trimming left V 0 bases short and J 6 bases short, with 11 bases between. The primer mix had 60 Vbeta and 13 Jbeta primers. Clones were sequenced by immunoSEQ multiplex PCR, and TCRdb holds only the in-frame ones, with some missing. The table includes over 90,000 clones, around 81% detected once. About this clone itself: Its antigen is currently unknown.

The genes are TRBV7-9 and TRBJ1-4, with D tentatively TRBD1 (6 bases). The receptor was isolated from a man aged 35 to 55 in good health and CMV-seropositive. The sample consisted of PBMCs. The chain's CDR3 is CASSLARGIDEKLFF. The CDR3 DNA reads TGTGCCAGCAGCTTAGCGAGGGGGATCGATGAAAAACTGTTTTTT.